The 2 T cell receptor beta chains in this list originate from one sample, sequenced in a study of blood T cell repertoires in COVID-19. The protocol was immunoSEQ multiplex PCR, while the TCRdb copy is restricted to in-frame clones and leaves out a portion. The data show over 200,000 clones, roughly four fifths seen once. Source material: PBMCs or T cells enriched from blood (not recorded which). These receptors all come from a man aged 40-50 years who had recovered from COVID-19.

This chain uses TRBV19 with TRBJ2-3; D remains ambiguous. The CDR3 has 16 residues. Germline CDR1 LNHDA, CDR2 SQIVND (reference sequence). V lost 5 bases and J 1 base, leaving 16 bases between the germline ends. The CDR3 DNA follows: TGTGCCAGTAGTCTCCACGGTCGGCAGGGCACAGATACGCAGTATTTT. This codes for CASSLHGRQGTDTQYF.

The CDR3 DNA follows: TGCGCCAGCAGCTTAATGACAGGGGGTGGTACCGGGGAGCTGTTTTTT. Translated: CASSLMTGGGTGELFF. V gene TRBV5-1 combines with J gene TRBJ2-2; 9 bases match TRBD1. J gave up 5 bases and V 2 bases, and 7 bases lay outside the gene matches. Germline V CDR1 and CDR2: SGHRS, YFSETQ. This CDR3 contains 16 residues.